These 25 T cell receptor beta chains share one sample of origin, sequenced in a study of T cell responses to AZD1222 COVID-19 vaccine. The protocol was immunoSEQ multiplex PCR, while the TCRdb copy is restricted to in-frame clones and leaves out a portion. The table includes around 95,000 clones, about nine tenths detected once. Material: peripheral blood, obtained on day 0 of AZD1222 vaccination. The receptors stem from an adult in good health.

This chain joins TRBV28 and TRBJ2-1, with a possible D match to TRBD2 (6 bases). V lost 4 bases and J 2 bases, leaving 18 bases between the germline ends. Per the germline V gene, CDR1 is MDHEN and CDR2 is SYDVKM. The CDR3 consists of 17 residues. DNA for the CDR3: TGTGCCAGCAGTTCGGGGTCTCTCGCGGGAACCTACAATGAGCAGTTCTTC. It codes for CASSSGSLAGTYNEQFF.

This clone was detected a few times. The genes are TRBV3-1 (or the pseudogene TRBV3-2) and TRBJ1-6; a possible D gene is TRBD1 (6 bases). The germline V and J ends were trimmed by 1 base and 10 bases, with 17 bases remaining between them. The CDR3 is 16 residues long. CDR1 is LGHDT and CDR2 is YNNKEL in the germline V gene (reference sequence). The CDR3 spells CASSQVLQGIGSPLHF. The CDR3 DNA reads TGTGCCAGCAGCCAAGTCCTACAGGGTATCGGATCACCCCTCCACTTT.

The gene calls are TRBV7-2 and TRBJ2-5, with D unclear. Deletions cut 5 bases from V and 3 bases from J, with 16 bases between. Germline V gene sequence: CDR1 SGHTA, CDR2 FQGNSA. The length of the CDR3 is 15 residues. CDR3 protein: CASSQRPGPKETQYF. CDR3 coding DNA: TGTGCCAGCAGCCAACGGCCGGGTCCCAAAGAGACCCAGTACTTC.

This clone was counted once. The rearrangement links TRBV7-2 to TRBJ2-5; D ambiguous. The CDR3 totals 14 residues. CDR1 SGHTA and CDR2 FQGNSA come from the germline V gene. The V end lost 5 bases, the J end lost 3 bases, and 13 bases lay between the germline ends. This CDR3 is CASSPRSSKETQYF. CDR3 coding DNA: TGTGCCAGCAGCCCGAGAAGTTCTAAAGAGACCCAGTACTTC.

The CDR3 DNA sequence: TGTGCCAGCCAACTCACCCCCCTGGACTACAATGAGCAGTTCTTC. The encoded protein is CASQLTPLDYNEQFF. The V gene is TRBV7-3, the J gene TRBJ2-1, with D unresolved. CDR1 and CDR2 from the germline V gene are SGHTA and FQGTGA. The CDR3 is 15 amino acids. The germline V and J ends were trimmed by 8 bases and 3 bases, with 17 bases remaining between them.

V gene TRBV29-1 combines with J gene TRBJ2-2, with D uncertain. V dropped 4 bases and J dropped 1 base, with 10 bases sitting between them. Germline V lookup: CDR1 SQVTM, CDR2 ANQGSEA. The CDR3 is 14 amino acids. The DNA of the CDR3 is TGCAGCGTTGCGAGCTCCCTGAACACCGGGGAGCTGTTTTTT. The encoded protein is CSVASSLNTGELFF.

CDR3 protein: CATSDSTGARYYGYTF. The CDR3 DNA sequence: TGTGCCACCAGTGATTCTACAGGGGCCCGCTACTATGGCTACACCTTC. The rearrangement uses TRBV24-1 and TRBJ1-2, with 7 bases matching TRBD1. J lost 3 bases, V lost 2 bases, and 8 bases had no gene match. The CDR3 extends over 16 amino acids. Per the germline V gene, CDR1 is KGHDR and CDR2 is SFDVKD.

CDR3 residues: CAISEGQTTGELFF. The CDR3 DNA reads TGTGCCATCAGTGAGGGTCAAACCACCGGGGAGCTGTTTTTT. The chain couples TRBV10-3 to TRBJ2-2; D not resolved. V gave up 2 bases and J gave up 4 bases, with 8 bases separating them. The germline V gene has CDR1 ENHRY and CDR2 SYGVKD. CDR3 length: 14 residues.

The J gene is TRBJ1-2, the V gene TRBV6-6; no clear D. The CDR3 length is 12 residues. Trimming shortened V by 4 bases and J by 4 bases, and 7 bases separated the two germline ends. CDR1 and CDR2 (germline): MNHNY, SVGAGI (reference sequence). The CDR3 loop reads CASSSSGYGYTF. For the CDR3, the DNA is TGTGCCAGCAGTTCCAGCGGCTATGGCTACACCTTC.

The V gene is TRBV10-3, the J gene TRBJ2-1; the D gene is possibly TRBD2 (6 bases). The CDR3 has 18 amino acids. CDR1 is ENHRY, CDR2 SYGVKD, per germline. The V end lost 5 bases, the J end lost 1 base, and 21 bases lay between the germline ends. The CDR3 loop is CAISQVGYSRGSYNEQFF. The CDR3 region has the DNA TGTGCCATCAGTCAGGTCGGTTACTCTCGGGGGTCCTACAATGAGCAGTTCTTC.

This rearrangement joins TRBV6-5 to TRBJ2-2; perhaps D is TRBD1 or TRBD2 (5 bases each). Germline V lookup: CDR1 MNHEY, CDR2 SVGAGI. Trimming took 6 bases from V and 4 from J, leaving 15 bases between them. The CDR3 covers 15 residues. Here the CDR3 DNA reads TGTGCCAGCAGCCCGGGACCGCGGGCCACCGGGGAGCTGTTTTTT. Translation: CASSPGPRATGELFF.

Details on this clone: This sample also contains other DNA sequences that code for the same CDR3. The CDR3 loop reads CASSLTGQGYTF. CDR3 nucleotides: TGTGCCAGCAGTTTAACAGGGCAAGGCTACACCTTC. The rearrangement links TRBV28 to TRBJ1-2; D might be TRBD1 (6 bases). In germline, CDR1 is MDHEN, CDR2 SYDVKM. The CDR3 is made up of 12 amino acids. Trimming shortened V by 2 bases and J by 8 bases, and 9 bases separated the two germline ends.

The V call is TRBV24-1, the J call TRBJ2-3; TRBD1 matches at 9 bases. The CDR3 runs 16 residues. Germline V gene data show CDR1 as KGHDR and CDR2 as SFDVKD. V was clipped by 4 bases and J by 3 bases; unmatched bases: 7. The CDR3 region is CATSDFPGQGTDTQYF. CDR3 in DNA: TGTGCCACCAGTGACTTCCCGGGACAGGGAACAGATACGCAGTATTTT.

The chain combines TRBV5-5 with TRBJ1-1; D not resolved. V lost 0 bases to trimming and J lost 0 bases, with 6 bases between them. The CDR3 runs 14 residues. CDR1 is SGHKS and CDR2 is YYEKEE in the germline V gene (reference sequence). The CDR3 DNA reads TGTGCCAGCAGCTTGGGGGCGATGAACACTGAAGCTTTCTTT. Its protein is CASSLGAMNTEAFF.

The chain couples TRBV28 to TRBJ2-7; TRBD2 agrees at 11 bases. The CDR3 has 18 residues. V lost 2 bases to trimming and J lost 3 bases; unmatched junction nucleotides: 12. Germline-derived CDR1 and CDR2 are MDHEN and SYDVKM. This CDR3 reads CASSLPWGPGTSGYEQYF. For the CDR3, the DNA is TGTGCCAGCAGTTTACCATGGGGTCCCGGGACTAGCGGCTACGAGCAGTACTTC.

The V call is TRBV19, the J call TRBJ1-5; D not resolved. Germline V gene sequence: CDR1 LNHDA, CDR2 SQIVND (reference sequence). The ends were cut back, 4 bases at V and 0 bases at J, with 13 bases in the middle. The CDR3 has 16 residues. The CDR3 here is CASSNLAIYSNQPQHF. The CDR3, as DNA: TGTGCCAGTAGTAACCTGGCCATTTATAGCAATCAGCCCCAGCATTTT. The full variable domain, its missing parts supplied by reference TRBV19 and TRBJ1-5, is DGGITQSPKYLFRKEGQNVTLSCEQNLNHDAMYWYRQDPGQGLRLIYYSQIVNDFQKGDIAEGYSVSREKKESFPLTVTSAQKNPTAFYLCASSNLAIYSNQPQHFGDGTRLSIL.

The chain employs TRBV14 and TRBJ2-1, with 9 bases that match TRBD1. This CDR3 comprises 15 residues. With 3 bases clipped from V and 7 bases from J, the junction kept 7 bases outside the gene matches. Germline-derived CDR1 and CDR2 are SGHDN and FVKESK. CDR3 coding DNA: TGTGCCAGCAGCCATTACAGGGGGCAGAAAAATGAGCAGTTCTTC. It is translated as CASSHYRGQKNEQFF.

The chain has TRBV7-2 and TRBJ2-2; D is ambiguous. CDR1 and CDR2 (germline): SGHTA, FQGNSA. The CDR3 runs 11 residues. Between the trimmed V and J ends, which lost 9 bases and 2 bases, there was a span of 4 bases. The CDR3 reads CASSNTGELFF. The CDR3 DNA follows: TGTGCCAGTTCCAACACCGGGGAGCTGTTTTTT.

The rearrangement joins TRBV3-1 (or the pseudogene TRBV3-2) to TRBJ1-6; 7 bases are a match to TRBD1. This CDR3 is 17 amino acids long. The V gene end was trimmed by 4 bases and the J gene end by 10 bases; junction bases not matched to a gene: 16. Germline V gene data show CDR1 as LGHDT and CDR2 as YNNKEL (reference sequence). Here the CDR3 reads CASSRTGAPYEKSPLHF. Here the CDR3 DNA reads TGTGCCAGCAGCCGCACAGGGGCCCCTTACGAAAAGTCACCCCTCCACTTT.

The chain couples TRBV28 to TRBJ1-6, with unresolved D. Germline V CDR1 and CDR2: MDHEN, SYDVKM. The CDR3 loop spans 13 amino acids. The V and J ends lost 5 bases and 6 bases respectively, with 8 bases between them. The CDR3 reads CASSAPPNSPLHF. The CDR3 nucleotides are TGTGCCAGCAGTGCCCCCCCTAATTCACCCCTCCACTTT.

The J gene is TRBJ1-2, the V gene TRBV24-1, with a possible D match to TRBD1 (6 bases). Germline V gives CDR1 KGHDR, CDR2 SFDVKD. This CDR3 region has 14 residues. Between the trimmed V and J ends, which lost 5 bases and 2 bases, there was a span of 11 bases. This CDR3 is CATSAQGENYGYTF. In DNA form, the CDR3 reads TGTGCCACCAGTGCACAGGGAGAAAACTATGGCTACACCTTC.

The rearrangement joins TRBV7-9 to TRBJ2-1; D perhaps matches TRBD2 (5 bases). This CDR3 is built from 16 residues. V shed 5 bases and J shed 0 bases, with 14 bases lying between them. CDR1 and CDR2 (germline): SEHNR, FQNEAQ (reference sequence). The CDR3 DNA reads TGTGCCAGCAGCCCCACGACTGGGAGCTCCTACAATGAGCAGTTCTTC. Protein product: CASSPTTGSSYNEQFF.

This sequence joins TRBV5-1 and TRBJ2-3, with 7 bases matching TRBD2. Germline V lookup: CDR1 SGHRS, CDR2 YFSETQ. The CDR3 consists of 16 residues. V shed 2 bases, J shed 3 bases, and the junction held 9 bases outside the gene matches. The CDR3 sequence: CASSLMGGVVTDTQYF. In nucleotides, the CDR3 is TGCGCCAGCAGCTTAATGGGAGGGGTTGTTACAGATACGCAGTATTTT.

J is TRBJ2-3 and V is TRBV11-1; D unclear. V was shortened by 5 bases and J by 2 bases, with 5 bases between the two germline ends. The CDR3 sequence is 12 residues long. Germline CDR1 is SGHAT and CDR2 is FQDESV (reference sequence). The CDR3 coding sequence is TGTGCCAGCAGCCGAGACACAGATACGCAGTATTTT. It specifies CASSRDTDTQYF.

This chain links TRBV29-1 with TRBJ2-5; maybe TRBD1 (5 bases). Trimming took 3 bases from V and 4 from J, leaving 9 bases between them. CDR3 size: 12 residues. In germline, CDR1 is SQVTM, CDR2 ANQGSEA. This chain's CDR3 is CSVDMGRETQYF. The CDR3 region has the DNA TGCAGCGTTGATATGGGGCGAGAGACCCAGTACTTC.